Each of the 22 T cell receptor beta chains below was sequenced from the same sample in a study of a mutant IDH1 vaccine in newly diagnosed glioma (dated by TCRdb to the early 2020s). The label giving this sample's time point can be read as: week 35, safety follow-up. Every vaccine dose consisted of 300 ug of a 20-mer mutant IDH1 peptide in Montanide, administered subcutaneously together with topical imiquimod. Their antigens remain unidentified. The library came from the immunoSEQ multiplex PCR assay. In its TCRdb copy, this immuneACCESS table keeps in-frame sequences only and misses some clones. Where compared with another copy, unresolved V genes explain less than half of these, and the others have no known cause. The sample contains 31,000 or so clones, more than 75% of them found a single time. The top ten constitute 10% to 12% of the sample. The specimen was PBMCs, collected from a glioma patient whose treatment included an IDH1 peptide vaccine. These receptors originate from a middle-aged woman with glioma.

As DNA, the CDR3 is TGTGCCAGCAGCCCTTGGGGGATGAACACTGAAGCTTTCTTT. Residues: CASSPWGMNTEAFF. The J gene is TRBJ1-1, the V gene TRBV14; weak D call: TRBD1 (5 bases). V lost 4 bases and J lost 0, with 9 bases in between. The CDR3 is 14 residues long. From germline, CDR1 is SGHDN and CDR2 FVKESK. The entire variable domain, with the rest obtained from reference TRBV14 and TRBJ1-1, is as follows: EAGVTQFPSHSVIEKGQTVTLRCDPISGHDNLYWYRRVMGKEIKFLLHFVKESKQDESGMPNNRFLAERTGGTYSTLKVQPAELEDSGVYFCASSPWGMNTEAFFGQGTRLTVV.

CDR3 nucleotides: TGTGCCAGCAGTTTCGAAGGGGGTAGGGGATACACCTTC. Its translation: CASSFEGGRGYTF. This chain uses TRBV27 with TRBJ1-2, with D possibly TRBD1 on 6 matching bases. Trimming took off 3 bases at V and 11 bases at J, with 16 bases between the two ends. CDR1 and CDR2 (germline): MNHEY, SMNVEV (reference sequence). The CDR3 loop spans 13 amino acids.

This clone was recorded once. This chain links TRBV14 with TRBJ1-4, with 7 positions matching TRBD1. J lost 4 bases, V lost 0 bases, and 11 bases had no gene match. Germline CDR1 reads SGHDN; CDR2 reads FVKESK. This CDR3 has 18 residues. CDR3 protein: CASSQEWWTGGRNEKLFF. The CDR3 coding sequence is TGTGCCAGCAGCCAAGAATGGTGGACAGGAGGACGTAATGAAAAACTGTTTTTT.

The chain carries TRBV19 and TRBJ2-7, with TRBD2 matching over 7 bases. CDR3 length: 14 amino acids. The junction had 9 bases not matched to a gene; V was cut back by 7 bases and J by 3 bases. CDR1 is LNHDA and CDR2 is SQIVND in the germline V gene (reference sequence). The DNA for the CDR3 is TGTGCCAGTAATGAGGGACTAACCCACTACGAGCAGTACTTC. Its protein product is CASNEGLTHYEQYF.

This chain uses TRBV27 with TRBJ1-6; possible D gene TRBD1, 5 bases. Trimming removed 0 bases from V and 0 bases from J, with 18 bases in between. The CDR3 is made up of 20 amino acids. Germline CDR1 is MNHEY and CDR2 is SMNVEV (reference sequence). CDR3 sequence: CASSLSGGAPTSSYNSPLHF. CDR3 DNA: TGTGCCAGCAGTTTATCGGGTGGGGCACCGACGAGCTCCTATAATTCACCCCTCCACTTT.

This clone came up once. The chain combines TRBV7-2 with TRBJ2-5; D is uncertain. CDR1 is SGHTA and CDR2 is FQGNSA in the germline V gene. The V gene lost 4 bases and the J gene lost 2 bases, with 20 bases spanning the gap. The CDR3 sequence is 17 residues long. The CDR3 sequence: CASSSLGRNGLQETQYF. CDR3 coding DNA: TGTGCCAGCAGCTCCCTAGGTCGGAACGGGTTACAAGAGACCCAGTACTTC.

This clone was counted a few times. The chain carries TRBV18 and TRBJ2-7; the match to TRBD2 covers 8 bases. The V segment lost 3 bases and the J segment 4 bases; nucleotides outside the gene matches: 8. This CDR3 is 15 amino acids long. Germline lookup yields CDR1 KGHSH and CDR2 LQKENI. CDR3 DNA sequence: TGTGCCAGCTCACCCCTACTAGCGGTACAGTACGAGCAGTACTTC. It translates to CASSPLLAVQYEQYF.

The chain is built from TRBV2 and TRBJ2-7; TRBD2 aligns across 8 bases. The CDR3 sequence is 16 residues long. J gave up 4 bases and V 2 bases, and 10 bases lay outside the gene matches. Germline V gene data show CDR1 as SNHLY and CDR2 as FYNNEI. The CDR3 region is CASSERGGGLGYEQYF. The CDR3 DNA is TGTGCCAGCAGTGAACGGGGGGGCGGGTTAGGGTACGAGCAGTACTTC. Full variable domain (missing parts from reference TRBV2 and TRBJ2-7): EPEVTQTPSHQVTQMGQEVILRCVPISNHLYFYWYRQILGQKVEFLVSFYNNEISEKSEIFDDQFSVERPDGSNFTLKIRSTKLEDSAMYFCASSERGGGLGYEQYFGPGTRLTVT.

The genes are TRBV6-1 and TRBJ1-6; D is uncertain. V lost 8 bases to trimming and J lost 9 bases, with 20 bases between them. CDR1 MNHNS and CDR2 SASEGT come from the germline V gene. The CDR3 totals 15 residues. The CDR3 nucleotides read TGTGCCAGCCATCCGGACGGCGCTGGGGTTTCACCCCTCCACTTT. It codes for CASHPDGAGVSPLHF.

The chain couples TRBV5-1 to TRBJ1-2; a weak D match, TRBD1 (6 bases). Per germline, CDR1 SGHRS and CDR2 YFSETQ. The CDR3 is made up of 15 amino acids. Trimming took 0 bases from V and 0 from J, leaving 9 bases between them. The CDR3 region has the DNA TGCGCCAGCAGCTTGGACAGGGTTTCTAACTATGGCTACACCTTC. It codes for CASSLDRVSNYGYTF.

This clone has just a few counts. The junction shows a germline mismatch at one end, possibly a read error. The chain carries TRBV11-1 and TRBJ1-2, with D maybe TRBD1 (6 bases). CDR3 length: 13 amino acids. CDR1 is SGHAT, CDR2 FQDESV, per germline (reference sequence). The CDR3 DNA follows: TGTGCCAGCAGGTCCCGAAATGGCGGGGGCCCTGCCTTC. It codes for CASRSRNGGGPAF.

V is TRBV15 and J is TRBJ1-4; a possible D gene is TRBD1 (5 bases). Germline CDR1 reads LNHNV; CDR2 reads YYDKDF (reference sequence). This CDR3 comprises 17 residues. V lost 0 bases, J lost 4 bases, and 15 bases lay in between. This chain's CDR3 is CATSRDGSGYINEKLFF. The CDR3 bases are TGTGCCACCAGCAGAGATGGGTCAGGGTATATTAATGAAAAACTGTTTTTT.

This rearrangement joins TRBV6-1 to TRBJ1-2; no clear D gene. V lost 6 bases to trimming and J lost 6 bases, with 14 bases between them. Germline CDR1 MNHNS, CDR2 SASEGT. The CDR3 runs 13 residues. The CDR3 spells CASRPSFLNGYTF. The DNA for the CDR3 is TGTGCCAGCAGGCCGTCGTTTCTTAATGGCTACACCTTC.

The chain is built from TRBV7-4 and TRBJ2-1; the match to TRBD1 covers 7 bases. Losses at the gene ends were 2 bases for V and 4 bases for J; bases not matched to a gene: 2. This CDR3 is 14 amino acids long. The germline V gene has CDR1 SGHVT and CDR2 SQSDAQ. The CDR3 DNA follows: TGTGCCAGCAGCTTAAAACAGGGGTACAATGAGCAGTTCTTC. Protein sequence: CASSLKQGYNEQFF. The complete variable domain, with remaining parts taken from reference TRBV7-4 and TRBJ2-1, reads GAGVSQSPRYKVAKRGRDVALRCDSISGHVTLYWYRQTLGQGSEVLTYSQSDAQRDKSGRPSGRFSAERPERSVSTLKIQRTEQGDSAVYLCASSLKQGYNEQFFGPGTRLTVL.

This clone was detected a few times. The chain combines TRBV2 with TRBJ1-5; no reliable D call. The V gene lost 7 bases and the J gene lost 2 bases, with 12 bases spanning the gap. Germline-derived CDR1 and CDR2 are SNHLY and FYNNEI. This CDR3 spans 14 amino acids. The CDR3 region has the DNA TGTGCCAGCACGGGAAGCATGGGCAATCAGCCCCAGCATTTT. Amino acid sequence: CASTGSMGNQPQHF.

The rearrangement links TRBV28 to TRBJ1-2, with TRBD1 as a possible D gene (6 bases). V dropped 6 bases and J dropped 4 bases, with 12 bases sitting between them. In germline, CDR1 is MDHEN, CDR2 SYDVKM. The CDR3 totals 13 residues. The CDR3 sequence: CASRWGAGYGYTF. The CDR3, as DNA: TGTGCCAGCAGGTGGGGGGCAGGCTATGGCTACACCTTC.

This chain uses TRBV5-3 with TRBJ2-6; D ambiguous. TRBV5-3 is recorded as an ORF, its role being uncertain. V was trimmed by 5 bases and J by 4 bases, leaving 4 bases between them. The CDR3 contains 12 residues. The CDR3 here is CARRDGANVLTF. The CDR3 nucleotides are TGTGCCAGAAGGGACGGGGCCAACGTCCTGACTTTC.

The DNA for the CDR3 is TGTGCCAGCAGCTGGAGGGGCAGAGCTAATGAAAAACTGTTTTTT. Translation: CASSWRGRANEKLFF. This chain links TRBV7-8 with TRBJ1-4; D perhaps matches TRBD1 (5 bases). CDR1 and CDR2 (germline): SGHVS, FQNEAQ. The V end was cut by 4 bases, the J end by 3 bases, with 12 bases between. The CDR3 length is 15 residues.

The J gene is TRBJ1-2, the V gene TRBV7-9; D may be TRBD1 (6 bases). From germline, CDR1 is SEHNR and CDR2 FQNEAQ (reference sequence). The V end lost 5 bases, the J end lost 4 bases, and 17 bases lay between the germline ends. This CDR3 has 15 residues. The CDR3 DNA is TGTGCCAGCAGCCGGGACATCTGGACCTTCTATGGCTACACCTTC. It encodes CASSRDIWTFYGYTF.

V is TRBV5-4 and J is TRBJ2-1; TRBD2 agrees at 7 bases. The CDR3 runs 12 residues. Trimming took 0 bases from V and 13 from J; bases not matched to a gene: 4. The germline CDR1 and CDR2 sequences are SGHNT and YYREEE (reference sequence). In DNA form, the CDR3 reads TGTGCCAGCAGCTTGGCGGGCGGGGGTCAGTTCTTC. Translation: CASSLAGGGQFF.

CDR3 loop: CASSQRGTYEQYF. CDR3 in DNA: TGTGCCAGCAGCCAGCGGGGGACCTACGAGCAGTACTTC. J is TRBJ2-7 and V is TRBV14, with 7 bases matching TRBD2. The CDR3 is made up of 13 amino acids. The germline V gene encodes CDR1 SGHDN and CDR2 FVKESK. V gave up 3 bases and J gave up 2 bases; unmatched junction bases: 1. The whole variable domain, remainder taken from reference TRBV14 and TRBJ2-7, is EAGVTQFPSHSVIEKGQTVTLRCDPISGHDNLYWYRRVMGKEIKFLLHFVKESKQDESGMPNNRFLAERTGGTYSTLKVQPAELEDSGVYFCASSQRGTYEQYFGPGTRLTVT.

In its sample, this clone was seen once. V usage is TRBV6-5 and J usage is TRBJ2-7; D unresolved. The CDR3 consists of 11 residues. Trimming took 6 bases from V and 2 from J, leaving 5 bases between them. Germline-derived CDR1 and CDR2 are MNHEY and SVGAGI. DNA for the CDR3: TGTGCCAGCAGGTCCACCTACGAGCAGTACTTC. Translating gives CASRSTYEQYF.